This entry is about one T cell receptor beta chain. Its target is not known. A multiplex PCR was run with 60 Vbeta primers and 13 Jbeta primers. The assay was immunoSEQ multiplex PCR, and TCRdb's table has in-frame clones only and misses some. Of just under 80,000 clones listed, 60% to 85% were seen once; the top ten hold around 4.2%. Germline V lookup: CDR1 SGHAT, CDR2 FQNNGV. The CDR3 extends over 13 amino acids. With 4 bases removed from V and 0 bases from J, the gap between germline ends came to 7 bases. This specimen belongs to a study of cytomegalovirus exposure and HLA in healthy donors. Study outcomes and limitations: TCR beta chain V- and J-gene trimming was linked, in a later analysis, to a missense variant in DCLRE1C.

The sequenced material came from PBMCs. The chain is built from TRBV11-2 and TRBJ2-7; D call uncertain. This receptor was identified in a man aged 40-49 years in good health and CMV-seronegative. CDR3 residues: CASSSASSYEQYF. CDR3 coding DNA: TGTGCCAGCAGCTCCGCCAGCTCCTACGAGCAGTACTTC.